This entry describes one T cell receptor beta chain. This sample was included in a study of blood T cell repertoires in COVID-19. Enrolled through a virtual design, the participants were between about 18 and 100 years of age and came from some 26 US areas. Assignment of participants to cohorts was predicated upon participant-reported clinical history. The authors' processing: The authors estimated nucleated cell counts from reference gene primer amplification. Sequenced by immunoSEQ multiplex PCR; TCRdb stores in-frame clones only, minus some. D and trimming were read from the DNA, whereas the V and J calls and clone size are those reported in that table. Found here are a few hundred thousand clones, 88% of them singletons; the top ten hold over 2%. The sample was PBMCs or T cells enriched from blood (not recorded which). The source is a woman aged 40 to 50 with acute COVID-19.

The CDR3 here is CASSPGDRSFETQYF. The CDR3 DNA is TGCGCCAGCAGCCCTGGTGACAGGTCGTTTGAGACCCAGTACTTC. V usage is TRBV5-1 and J usage is TRBJ2-5; D possibly corresponds to TRBD1 (6 bases). The V gene lost 4 bases and the J gene lost 5 bases, with 18 bases spanning the gap. Germline V lookup: CDR1 SGHRS, CDR2 YFSETQ. The CDR3 totals 15 residues.